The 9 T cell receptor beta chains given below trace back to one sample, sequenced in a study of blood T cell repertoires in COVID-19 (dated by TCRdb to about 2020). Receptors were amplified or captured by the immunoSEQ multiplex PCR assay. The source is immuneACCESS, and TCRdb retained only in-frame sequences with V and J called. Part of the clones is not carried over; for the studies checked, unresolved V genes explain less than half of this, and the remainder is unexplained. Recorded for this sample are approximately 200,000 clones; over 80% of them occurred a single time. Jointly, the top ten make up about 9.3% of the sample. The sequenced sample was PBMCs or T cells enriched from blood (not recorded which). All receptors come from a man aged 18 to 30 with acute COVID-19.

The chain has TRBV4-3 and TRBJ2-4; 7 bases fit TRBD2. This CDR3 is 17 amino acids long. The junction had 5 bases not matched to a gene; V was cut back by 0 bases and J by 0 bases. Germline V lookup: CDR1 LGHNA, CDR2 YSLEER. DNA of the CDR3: TGCGCCAGCAGCCAAGACCCTAGCGGAGGAGCCAAAAACATTCAGTACTTC. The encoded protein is CASSQDPSGGAKNIQYF.

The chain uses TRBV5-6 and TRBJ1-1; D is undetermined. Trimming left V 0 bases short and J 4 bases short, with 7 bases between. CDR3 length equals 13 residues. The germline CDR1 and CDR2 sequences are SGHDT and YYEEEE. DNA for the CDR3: TGTGCCAGCAGCTTGGTGGGGAGCACTGAAGCTTTCTTT. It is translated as CASSLVGSTEAFF.

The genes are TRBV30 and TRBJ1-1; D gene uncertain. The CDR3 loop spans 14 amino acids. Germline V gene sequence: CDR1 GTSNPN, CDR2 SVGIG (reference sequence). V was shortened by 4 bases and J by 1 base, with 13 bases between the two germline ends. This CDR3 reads CAWTPGAWNTEAFF. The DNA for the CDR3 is TGTGCCTGGACCCCGGGTGCTTGGAACACTGAAGCTTTCTTT.

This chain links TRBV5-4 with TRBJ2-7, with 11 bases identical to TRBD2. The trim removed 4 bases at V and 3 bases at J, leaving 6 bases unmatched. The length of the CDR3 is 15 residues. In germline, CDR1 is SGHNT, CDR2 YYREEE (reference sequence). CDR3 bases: TGTGCCAGCAGCAAGAAACTAGCGGGAGACTACGAGCAGTACTTC. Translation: CASSKKLAGDYEQYF.

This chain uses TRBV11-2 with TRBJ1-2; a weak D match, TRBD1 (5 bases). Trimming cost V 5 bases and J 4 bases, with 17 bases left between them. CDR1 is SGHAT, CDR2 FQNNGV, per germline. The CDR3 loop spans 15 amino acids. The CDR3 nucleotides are TGTGCCAGCAGCCTGCCGCAGGGAAGGGTCTATGGCTACACCTTC. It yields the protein CASSLPQGRVYGYTF.

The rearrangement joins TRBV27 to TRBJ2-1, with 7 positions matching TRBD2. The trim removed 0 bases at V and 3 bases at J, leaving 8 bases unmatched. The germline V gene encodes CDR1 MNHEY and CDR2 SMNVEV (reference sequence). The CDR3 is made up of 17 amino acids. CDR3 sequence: CASSLSPASGGYNEQFF. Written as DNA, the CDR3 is TGTGCCAGCAGTTTATCGCCGGCTAGCGGAGGCTACAATGAGCAGTTCTTC.

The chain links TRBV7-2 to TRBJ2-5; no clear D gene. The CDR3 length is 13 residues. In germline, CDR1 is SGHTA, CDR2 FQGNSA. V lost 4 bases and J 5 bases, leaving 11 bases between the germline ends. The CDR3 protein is CASSSILLETQYF. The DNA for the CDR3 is TGTGCCAGCAGCTCCATACTCCTGGAGACCCAGTACTTC.

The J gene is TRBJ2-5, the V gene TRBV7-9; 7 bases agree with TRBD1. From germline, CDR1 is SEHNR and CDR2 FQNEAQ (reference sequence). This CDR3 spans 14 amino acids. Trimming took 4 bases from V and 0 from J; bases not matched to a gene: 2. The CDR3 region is CASSSQGYQETQYF. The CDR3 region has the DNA TGTGCCAGCAGCTCACAGGGGTACCAAGAGACCCAGTACTTC.

The CDR3 region has the DNA TGTGCTAGTGGTTTGATAGTTAACGCGAACACCGGGGAGCTGTTTTTT. As protein: CASGLIVNANTGELFF. The chain carries TRBV12-5 and TRBJ2-2; D not resolved. This CDR3 spans 16 amino acids. Germline V CDR1 and CDR2: LGHNT, FRNRAP. Trimming took 2 bases from V and 0 from J, leaving 10 bases between them.